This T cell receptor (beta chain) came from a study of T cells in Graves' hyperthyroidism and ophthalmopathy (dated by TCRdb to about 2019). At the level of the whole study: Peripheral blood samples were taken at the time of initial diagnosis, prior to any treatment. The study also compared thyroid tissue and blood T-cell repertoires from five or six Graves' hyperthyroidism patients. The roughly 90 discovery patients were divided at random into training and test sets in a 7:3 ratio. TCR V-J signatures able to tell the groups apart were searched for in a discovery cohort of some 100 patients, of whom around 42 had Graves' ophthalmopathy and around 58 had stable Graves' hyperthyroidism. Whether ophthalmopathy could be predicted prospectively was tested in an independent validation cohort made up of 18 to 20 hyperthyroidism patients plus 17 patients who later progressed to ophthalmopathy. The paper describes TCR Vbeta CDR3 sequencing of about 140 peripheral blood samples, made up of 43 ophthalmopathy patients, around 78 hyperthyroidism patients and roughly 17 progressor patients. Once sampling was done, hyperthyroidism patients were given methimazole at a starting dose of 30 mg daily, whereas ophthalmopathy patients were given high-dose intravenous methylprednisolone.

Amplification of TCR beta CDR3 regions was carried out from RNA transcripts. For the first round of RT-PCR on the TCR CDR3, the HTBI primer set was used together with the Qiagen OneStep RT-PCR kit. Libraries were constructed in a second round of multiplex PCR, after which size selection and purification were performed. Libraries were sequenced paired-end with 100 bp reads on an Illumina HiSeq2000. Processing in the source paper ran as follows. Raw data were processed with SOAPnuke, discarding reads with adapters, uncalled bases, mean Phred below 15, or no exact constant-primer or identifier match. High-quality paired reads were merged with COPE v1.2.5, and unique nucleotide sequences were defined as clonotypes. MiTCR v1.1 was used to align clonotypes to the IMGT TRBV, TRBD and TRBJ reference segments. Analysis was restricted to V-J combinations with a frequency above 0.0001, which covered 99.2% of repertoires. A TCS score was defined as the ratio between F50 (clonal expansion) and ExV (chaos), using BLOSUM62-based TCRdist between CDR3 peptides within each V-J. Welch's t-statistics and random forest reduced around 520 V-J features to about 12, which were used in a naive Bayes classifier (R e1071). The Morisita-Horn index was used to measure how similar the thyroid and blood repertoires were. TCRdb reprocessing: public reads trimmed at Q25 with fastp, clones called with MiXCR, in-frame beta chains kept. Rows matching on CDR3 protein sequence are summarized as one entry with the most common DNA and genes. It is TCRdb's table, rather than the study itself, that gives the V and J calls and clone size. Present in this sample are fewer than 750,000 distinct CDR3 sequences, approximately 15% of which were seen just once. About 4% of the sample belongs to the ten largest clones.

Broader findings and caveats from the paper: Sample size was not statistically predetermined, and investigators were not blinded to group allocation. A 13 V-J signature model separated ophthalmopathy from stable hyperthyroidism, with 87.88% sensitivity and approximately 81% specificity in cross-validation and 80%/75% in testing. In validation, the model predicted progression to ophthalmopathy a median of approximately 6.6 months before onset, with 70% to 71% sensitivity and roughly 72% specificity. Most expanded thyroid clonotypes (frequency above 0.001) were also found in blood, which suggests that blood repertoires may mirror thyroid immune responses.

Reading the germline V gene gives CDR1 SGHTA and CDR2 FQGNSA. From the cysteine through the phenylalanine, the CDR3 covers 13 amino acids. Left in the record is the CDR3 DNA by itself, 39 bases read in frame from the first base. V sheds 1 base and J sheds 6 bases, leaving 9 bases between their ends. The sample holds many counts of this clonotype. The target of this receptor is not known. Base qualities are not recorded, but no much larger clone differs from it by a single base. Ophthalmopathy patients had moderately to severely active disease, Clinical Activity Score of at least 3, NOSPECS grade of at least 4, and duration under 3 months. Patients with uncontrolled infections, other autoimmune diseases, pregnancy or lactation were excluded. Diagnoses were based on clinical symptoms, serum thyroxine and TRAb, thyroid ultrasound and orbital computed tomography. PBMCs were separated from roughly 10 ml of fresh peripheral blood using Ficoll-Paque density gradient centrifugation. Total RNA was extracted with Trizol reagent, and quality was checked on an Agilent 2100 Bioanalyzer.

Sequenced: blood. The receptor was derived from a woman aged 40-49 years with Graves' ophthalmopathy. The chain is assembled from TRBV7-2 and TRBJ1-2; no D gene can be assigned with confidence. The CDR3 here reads CASSLDNNNGYTF. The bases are TGTGCCAGCAGCTTAGATAACAACAATGGCTACACCTTC.